This is a list of T cell receptor beta chains from one sample in a study of shared clonotypes between healthy human individuals. Using immunoSEQ multiplex PCR, the repertoire was profiled, and TCRdb retains in-frame clones only, with some absent. The sample comprises around 2.3 million clones, under 97% of which are singletons, and around 0.13% rests with the top ten. Specimen: naive CD4+ T cells sorted from blood. The receptors were sampled from a man between 18 and 35 years old in good health. Both conserved end residues are part of each CDR3. Fields, in order: clone size, J gene, D gene, V gene, CDR3 protein, CDR3 DNA. A D gene is named only where the DNA matches it firmly. Clone sizes are given selectively: once, few, many, or a class where the clone is expanded.

. TRBJ1-2 . TRBV4-1 CASSQQGNYGYTF TGCGCCAGCAGCCAACAAGGAAACTATGGCTACACCTTC
. TRBJ2-1 TRBD2 TRBV7-8 CASSLAGLATQGQFF TGTGCCAGCAGCTTAGCGGGACTAGCGACTCAAGGGCAGTTCTTC
. TRBJ1-2 TRBD1 TRBV27 CASSSLPDRVEGYTF TGTGCCAGCAGTTCTCTCCCTGACAGGGTGGAAGGCTACACCTTC
. TRBJ2-1 TRBD1 TRBV2 CASSGETGANEQFF TGTGCCAGCAGTGGCGAGACAGGGGCCAATGAGCAGTTCTTC
. TRBJ2-7 TRBD1 TRBV5-1 CASSLQGASYEQYF TGCGCCAGCAGCTTACAGGGGGCATCCTACGAGCAGTACTTC
. TRBJ2-7 . TRBV6-5 CASKGPAGYEQYF TGTGCCAGCAAGGGACCAGCAGGTTACGAGCAGTACTTC
. TRBJ1-2 . TRBV7-9 CASSIYRETDYGYTF TGTGCCAGCAGCATTTACAGGGAAACGGACTATGGCTACACCTTC
. TRBJ1-6 . TRBV7-8 CASSLGRLESPLHF TGTGCCAGCAGCCTAGGACGGTTGGAGTCACCCCTCCACTTT
. TRBJ1-1 . TRBV10-2 CASSEKANTEAFF TGCGCCAGCAGTGAGAAGGCGAACACTGAAGCTTTCTTT
. TRBJ1-5 . TRBV7-2 CAMYLGRKTFQPQHF TGTGCCATGTATCTGGGACGGAAAACTTTCCAGCCCCAGCATTTT
. TRBJ2-2 TRBD1 TRBV11-3 CASSSQTGYTGELFF TGTGCCAGCAGCTCACAGACAGGGTACACCGGGGAGCTGTTTTTT
. TRBJ1-4 TRBD1 TRBV5-1 CASSSDRAGNEKLFF TGCGCCAGCAGCTCCGACAGGGCAGGGAATGAAAAACTGTTTTTT
. TRBJ2-6 . TRBV25-1 CASSGRGQISGANVLTF TGTGCCAGCAGTGGCCGGGGCCAGATCTCTGGGGCCAACGTCCTGACTTTC
. TRBJ1-2 . TRBV5-4 CASSLEGESYGYTF TGTGCCAGCAGCTTGGAGGGTGAAAGCTATGGCTACACCTTC
. TRBJ1-2 . TRBV5-1 CASSFEGFYGYTF TGCGCCAGCAGCTTTGAGGGCTTCTATGGCTACACCTTC
. TRBJ2-5 . TRBV5-1 CASSAGQPQETQYF TGCGCCAGCAGCGCGGGACAGCCCCAAGAGACCCAGTACTTC
. TRBJ1-6 . TRBV6-5 CASSYDGSWSPLHF TGTGCCAGCAGTTACGACGGGAGTTGGTCACCCCTCCACTTT
. TRBJ2-1 TRBD2 TRBV7-2 CASSLRQREVRYNEQFF TGTGCCAGCAGCTTAAGGCAGCGGGAGGTCAGGTACAATGAGCAGTTCTTC
. TRBJ2-1 TRBD1 TRBV6-5 CASGPNSGGKNEQFF TGTGCCAGCGGACCCAACTCAGGGGGAAAAAATGAGCAGTTCTTC
. TRBJ2-2 . TRBV11-2 CASSSTGWELFF TGTGCCAGCAGCTCTACGGGTTGGGAGCTGTTTTTT
. TRBJ2-7 TRBD2 TRBV5-1 CASSLGDYSYEQYF TGCGCCAGCAGCTTGGGGGACTATTCCTACGAGCAGTACTTC
. TRBJ1-2 . TRBV5-4 CASSTDGSWYGYTF TGTGCCAGCAGCACGGACGGGTCGTGGTATGGCTACACCTTC
. TRBJ2-5 TRBD1 TRBV7-2 CASSPRQGIWETQYF TGTGCCAGCAGCCCAAGACAGGGGATTTGGGAGACCCAGTACTTC
. TRBJ1-1 . TRBV5-1 CASSFGGTEAFF TGCGCCAGCAGCTTCGGGGGGACTGAAGCTTTCTTT
. TRBJ1-6 . TRBV27 CASSSTRWQVINSPLHF TGTGCCAGCAGTTCAACCCGGTGGCAGGTCATCAATTCACCCCTCCACTTT
few TRBJ2-7 TRBD1 TRBV4-1 CASSQGTGTYEQYF TGCGCCAGCAGCCAAGGGACAGGGACCTACGAGCAGTACTTC
. TRBJ1-1 . TRBV7-2 CASSLRYMNTEAFF TGTGCCAGCAGCCTCAGGTACATGAACACTGAAGCTTTCTTT
. TRBJ1-6 TRBD1 TRBV30 CASQTPGTGGLGSPLHF TGTGCCTCCCAAACCCCCGGGACAGGGGGCCTCGGTTCACCCCTCCACTTT